A single sample is the source of the 6 T cell receptor beta chains below, sequenced in a study of T cell responses to AZD1222 COVID-19 vaccine. TCRdb's table, derived via immunoSEQ multiplex PCR, lists solely in-frame clones and lacks some. This sample carries 100,000 to 150,000 clones, just under 90% of them seen once, and the ten largest clones take 3.5% to 5%. Sequenced material: peripheral blood, taken on day 0 of AZD1222 vaccination. The receptors shown here come from an adult in good health.

This clone showed up just once. This CDR3 reads CATQDQNQPQHF. For the CDR3, the DNA is TGTGCCACTCAAGACCAGAATCAGCCCCAGCATTTT. V gene TRBV24-1 combines with J gene TRBJ1-5; D is uncertain. The V gene lost 10 bases and the J gene lost 4 bases, with 10 bases spanning the gap. Germline V gene lookup returns CDR1 KGHDR and CDR2 SFDVKD. The CDR3 sequence is 12 residues long.

The V call is TRBV27, the J call TRBJ2-7; 9 nucleotides agree with TRBD2. J gave up 3 bases and V 6 bases, and 6 bases lay outside the gene matches. The germline V gene has CDR1 MNHEY and CDR2 SMNVEV (reference sequence). The CDR3 contains 14 residues. The CDR3 protein is CASRLAGVVYEQYF. CDR3 in DNA: TGTGCCAGCAGATTAGCGGGAGTGGTCTACGAGCAGTACTTC.

This clone was counted once. This chain joins TRBV15 and TRBJ2-2, with no clear D. This CDR3 has 12 amino acids. Germline-derived CDR1 and CDR2 are LNHNV and YYDKDF (reference sequence). V lost 5 bases to trimming and J lost 6 bases, with 7 bases between them. The CDR3 nucleotides read TGTGCCACCAGCCAAGTCCCCGGGGAGCTGTTTTTT. It translates to CATSQVPGELFF.

The V call is TRBV19, the J call TRBJ2-7; D remains unclear. The CDR3 has 13 amino acids. With 6 bases removed from V and 3 bases from J, the gap between germline ends came to 12 bases. Germline CDR1 and CDR2: LNHDA and SQIVND (reference sequence). The CDR3 region is CASSSDSSYEQYF. The CDR3 DNA follows: TGTGCCAGTAGCTCCGATTCGAGCTACGAGCAGTACTTC.

The chain uses TRBV18 and TRBJ2-2; D call uncertain. Germline V gives CDR1 KGHSH, CDR2 LQKENI. CDR3 size: 15 residues. Trimming pared 3 bases from V and 1 base from J, leaving 9 bases between. CDR3 amino acids: CASSPGLQNTGELFF. The CDR3 region has the DNA TGTGCCAGCTCACCCGGGCTGCAGAACACCGGGGAGCTGTTTTTT.

The chain joins TRBV4-2 to TRBJ2-1, with D perhaps being TRBD1 or TRBD2 (5 bases each). The CDR3 consists of 16 residues. The V end was cut by 1 base, the J end by 10 bases, with 20 bases between. Germline CDR1 and CDR2: LGHNA and YNFKEQ. The chain's CDR3 is CASSQVEAAAWGEQFF. DNA for the CDR3: TGTGCCAGCAGCCAAGTTGAGGCTGCCGCCTGGGGGGAGCAGTTCTTC.